These 10 T cell receptor beta chains were all obtained from the same sample, sequenced in a study of T cells in localized non-small cell lung cancer. TCRdb's copy holds only in-frame clones and misses some; the assay was immunoSEQ multiplex PCR. The sample has fewer than 40,000 clones; about nine tenths are singletons. Material: peripheral blood mononuclear cells, obtained before any cancer treatment. Receptors originate from a man aged 40 to 70 with stage III lung adenocarcinoma.

V is TRBV5-1 and J is TRBJ1-3; D gene uncertain. The CDR3 consists of 15 residues. From germline, CDR1 is SGHRS and CDR2 YFSETQ. Between the trimmed V and J ends, which lost 4 bases and 0 bases, there was a span of 11 bases. The CDR3 DNA follows: TGCGCCAGCAGCGTGGACGGTTCCTCTGGAAACACCATATATTTT. Its translation: CASSVDGSSGNTIYF.

This chain connects TRBV6-4 to TRBJ2-3; D possibly corresponds to TRBD1 (5 bases). This CDR3 spans 13 amino acids. Germline CDR1 is MRHNA and CDR2 is SNTAGT. Between the trimmed V and J ends, which lost 3 bases and 5 bases, there was a span of 9 bases. CDR3 sequence reads: CASSEGRGDTQYF. The CDR3 nucleotides are TGTGCCAGCAGTGAGGGGCGAGGAGATACGCAGTATTTT.

The table lists this clone with a few counts. V is TRBV28 and J is TRBJ1-5; perhaps TRBD1 as D (5 bases). CDR1 is MDHEN and CDR2 is SYDVKM in the germline V gene. This CDR3 has 15 residues. V was shortened by 6 bases and J by 4 bases, with 16 bases between the two germline ends. The CDR3 here is CASSPAGSRNQPQHF. DNA of the CDR3: TGTGCCAGCAGCCCAGCAGGGTCTAGGAATCAGCCCCAGCATTTT.

This sequence joins TRBV30 and TRBJ2-4; 8 bases line up with TRBD2. This CDR3 region has 14 residues. Germline loops: CDR1 GTSNPN, CDR2 SVGIG (reference sequence). Trimming removed 0 bases from V and 6 bases from J; junction bases left unmatched: 4. In DNA form, the CDR3 reads TGTGCCTGGAGTGTGGGCAGCGGGGGAAACATTCAGTACTTC. Translation: CAWSVGSGGNIQYF.

The chain couples TRBV4-3 to TRBJ1-2, with D perhaps matching TRBD1 (5 bases). Trimming left V 0 bases short and J 3 bases short, with 11 bases between. This CDR3 region has 15 residues. The germline V gene encodes CDR1 LGHNA and CDR2 YSLEER. CDR3 protein: CASSQDAGGDYGYTF. For the CDR3, the DNA is TGCGCCAGCAGCCAAGATGCGGGGGGGGACTATGGCTACACCTTC.

This sequence joins TRBV2 and TRBJ1-4; no firm D call. The CDR3 is 14 amino acids. Germline lookup yields CDR1 SNHLY and CDR2 FYNNEI. Trimming took off 7 bases at V and 5 bases at J, with 14 bases between the two ends. In DNA, the CDR3 is TGTGCCAGCATCGAAGGAGGACCCAATGAAAAACTGTTTTTT. Its protein product is CASIEGGPNEKLFF.

The chain carries TRBV21-1 and TRBJ1-1; the table calls TRBD1, which could not be checked here. TRBV21-1 is a known pseudogene. This CDR3 comprises 17 residues. The CDR3 sequence is CASSANPGTGVNTEAFF. Here the CDR3 DNA reads TGTGCCAGCAGCGCGAACCCCGGGACAGGAGTTAACACTGAAGCTTTCTTT.

The CDR3 region has the DNA TGTGCCAGCAGCCAAGACGAAGGGCGTGGACCAGATACGCAGTATTTT. It encodes CASSQDEGRGPDTQYF. The chain is built from TRBV4-2 and TRBJ2-3; D call uncertain. This CDR3 spans 16 amino acids. Per germline, CDR1 LGHNA and CDR2 YNFKEQ. V was trimmed by 0 bases and J by 4 bases, leaving 14 bases between them.

The V gene is TRBV7-3, the J gene TRBJ2-5; 12 bases are a match to TRBD2. The CDR3 contains 14 residues. Germline CDR1 reads SGHTA; CDR2 reads FQGTGA. With V trimmed by 2 bases and J by 5 bases, 0 bases remained unmatched. Here the CDR3 DNA reads TGTGCCAGCAGCTTAGGGACTAGCGGGGAGACCCAGTACTTC. Encoded protein: CASSLGTSGETQYF.

About this clone itself: Mismatch with germline at one junction end may stem from a read error. The chain carries TRBV27 and TRBJ2-1; TRBD2 matches at 11 bases. The CDR3 has 16 amino acids. The germline V gene encodes CDR1 MNHEY and CDR2 SMNVEV (reference sequence). Here the CDR3 reads CAGSSGLAVPRREQFF. CDR3 DNA sequence: TGTGCCGGCAGTTCGGGACTAGCGGTCCCTCGGCGGGAGCAGTTCTTC.